This passage covers 32 T cell receptor beta chains from one sample sequenced in a study of T-cell memory formation after mild COVID-19 (dated by TCRdb to the early 2020s). Libraries were prepared through 5' RACE. TCRdb lists the instrument as Illumina NovaSeq 6000. TCRdb applied fastp at Q25 and MiXCR to the public reads, then kept only in-frame beta chains. Each CDR3 protein appears once, grouped with its most common genes and DNA. This sample comprises around 310,000 distinct CDR3 sequences, 20% to 25% of them detected only once. The leading ten clones occupy about 21% of the sample. Sequences were obtained from PBMCs or a T cell subset sorted from them (not recorded which). These TCRs come from a man between 18 and 35 years old who had mild COVID-19 (a few samples of this study predate the infection). The sample titles of this study are shuffled in the database, so cell type and time point are left out; the donor was told from shared clones.

This sequence joins TRBV19 and TRBJ2-2, with 10 bases that match TRBD1. Germline V gives CDR1 LNHDA, CDR2 SQIVND (reference sequence). V trimming: 4 bases; J trimming: 3 bases; junction bases outside the gene matches: 8. There are 17 residues in the CDR3. The CDR3 nucleotides are TGTGCCAGTAGTAGGGGACAGGGGAGGCTCGACACCGGGGAGCTGTTTTTT. This sequence encodes CASSRGQGRLDTGELFF.

This clonotype was found a few times. The rearrangement uses TRBV7-6 and TRBJ2-1, with D uncertain. The V end was cut by 1 base, the J end by 7 bases, with 14 bases between. CDR3 length equals 15 residues. Per the germline V gene, CDR1 is SGHVS and CDR2 is FNYEAQ. The CDR3 DNA reads as TGTGCCAGCAGCTTAGAGGTCGGGTTTGGGAATGAGCAGTTCTTC. This translates into CASSLEVGFGNEQFF. The whole variable domain, filled in from reference TRBV7-6 and TRBJ2-1, reads GAGVSQSPRYKVTKRGQDVALRCDPISGHVSLYWYRQALGQGPEFLTYFNYEAQQDKSGLPNDRFSAERPEGSISTLTIQRTEQRDSAMYRCASSLEVGFGNEQFFGPGTRLTVL.

The chain carries TRBV11-2 and TRBJ1-2, with 7 bases fitting TRBD1. Germline CDR1 is SGHAT and CDR2 is FQNNGV. CDR3 length equals 14 residues. V shed 3 bases and J 3 bases; nucleotides not matched to a gene: 4. As DNA, the CDR3 is TGTGCCAGCAGCTTGCAGGGACAGCACTATGGCTACACCTTC. Translated, it gives CASSLQGQHYGYTF.

V is TRBV20-1 and J is TRBJ2-7, with 10 bases lining up with TRBD1. This CDR3 spans 15 amino acids. Germline V gene data show CDR1 as DFQATT and CDR2 as SNEGSKA (reference sequence). V lost 6 bases to trimming and J lost 5 bases; unmatched junction nucleotides: 13. CDR3 nucleotides: TGCAGTGCCGCTAGGTGGGGACAGGGGATCAACGAGCAGTACTTC. Its protein product is CSAARWGQGINEQYF.

The chain uses TRBV6-5 and TRBJ1-2; D perhaps matches TRBD1 (5 bases). The CDR3 covers 13 residues. The V and J ends lost 0 bases and 7 bases respectively, with 9 bases between them. The germline V gene encodes CDR1 MNHEY and CDR2 SVGAGI. The CDR3: CASSYSGVTGYTF. The CDR3 DNA follows: TGTGCCAGCAGTTACTCAGGGGTAACTGGCTACACCTTC.

This sequence joins TRBV12-3 or TRBV12-4 and TRBJ1-1; D might be TRBD1 (6 bases). The CDR3 consists of 18 residues. With 5 bases removed from V and 4 bases from J, the gap between germline ends came to 26 bases. The CDR3 reads CASSPSRGQVRVSTEAFF. In DNA form, the CDR3 reads TGTGCCAGCAGTCCGTCCCGGGGGCAGGTGAGAGTGAGCACTGAAGCTTTCTTT.

The chain is built from TRBV18 and TRBJ1-2; no reliable D call. Trimming stripped 0 bases from V and 4 bases from J, with 9 bases between. Germline V gene data show CDR1 as KGHSH and CDR2 as LQKENI. The CDR3 length is 14 residues. This CDR3 reads CASSPPYRSYGYTF. The CDR3, as DNA: TGTGCCAGCTCACCACCGTACAGAAGCTATGGCTACACCTTC.

This clonotype was picked up a small number of times. This chain links TRBV7-3 with TRBJ2-1; 8 bases align to TRBD2. CDR1 is SGHTA and CDR2 is FQGTGA in the germline V gene. The J segment lost 5 bases and the V segment lost 5 bases, leaving 8 bases of the junction unmatched. The CDR3 is 15 amino acids. The CDR3, as DNA: TGTGCCAGCAGCCAAGCCGGACTAGCAAACAATGAGCAGTTCTTC. Translating it yields CASSQAGLANNEQFF.

Only a few counts were recorded for this clonotype. The rearrangement joins TRBV19 to TRBJ2-5; 7 positions match TRBD2. Per the germline V gene, CDR1 is LNHDA and CDR2 is SQIVND (reference sequence). V was pared by 3 bases and J by 3 bases, with 10 bases of the junction left unmatched. CDR3 length equals 16 residues. The CDR3 loop is CASSITGTTIKETQYF. DNA for the CDR3: TGTGCCAGTAGTATCACCGGGACTACTATCAAAGAGACCCAGTACTTC.

A word on this clonotype: A junction end diverges from the germline sequence, so it may reflect a read error. This chain connects TRBV6-5 to TRBJ2-7; unclear D gene. Germline values: CDR1 MNHEY, CDR2 SVGAGI. The CDR3 contains 14 residues. The CDR3 here is CDSSYSKADYEQYF. CDR3 nucleotide sequence: TGTGACAGCAGTTACTCGAAGGCGGACTACGAGCAGTACTTC.

CDR3 region: CASSQEYAGAKKLFF. CDR3 DNA sequence: TGTGCCAGCAGCCAAGAGTACGCCGGGGCCAAAAAACTGTTTTTT. V usage is TRBV7-2 and J usage is TRBJ1-4; possibly TRBD1 for D (5 bases). V was pared by 5 bases and J by 9 bases, with 19 bases between. The CDR3 consists of 15 residues. The germline gives CDR1 SGHTA, CDR2 FQGNSA.

The chain couples TRBV2 to TRBJ2-5; the D gene is possibly TRBD1 (6 bases). The V gene's germline CDR1 is SNHLY and CDR2 FYNNEI. The CDR3 length is 14 residues. Trimming left V 4 bases short and J 4 bases short, with 13 bases between. The CDR3 region is CASSAPQGIETQYF. CDR3 DNA: TGTGCCAGCAGTGCCCCCCAGGGGATAGAGACCCAGTACTTC.

The chain carries TRBV2 and TRBJ2-3, with D tentatively TRBD2 (6 bases). This CDR3 has 15 residues. Germline-derived CDR1 and CDR2 are SNHLY and FYNNEI. Trimming stripped 6 bases from V and 1 base from J, with 14 bases between. The DNA for the CDR3 is TGTGCCAGCAGAGGATTTGCTAGCGGCACAGATACGCAGTATTTT. It yields the protein CASRGFASGTDTQYF.

This clonotype was recorded many times. This sequence joins TRBV12-3 or TRBV12-4 and TRBJ1-2; D is possibly TRBD1 (5 bases). With 6 bases removed from V and 4 bases from J, the gap between germline ends came to 9 bases. The CDR3 length is 12 residues. For the CDR3, the DNA is TGTGCCAGCAGAGCAGGGTCCTATGGCTACACCTTC. It specifies CASRAGSYGYTF.

At least ten counts were recorded for this clonotype. The rearrangement joins TRBV5-1 to TRBJ1-1, with D uncertain. Germline CDR1 reads SGHRS; CDR2 reads YFSETQ. The CDR3 contains 14 residues. Trimming took 3 bases from V and 6 from J, leaving 15 bases between them. The CDR3 DNA follows: TGCGCCAGCAGCTGGGCTCCCGAAAACTCTGAAGCTTTCTTT. It is translated as CASSWAPENSEAFF.

The rearrangement links TRBV12-3 or TRBV12-4 to TRBJ2-3, with 11 bases matching TRBD2. The trim removed 2 bases at V and 0 bases at J, leaving 4 bases unmatched. The CDR3 loop spans 17 amino acids. The CDR3 DNA is TGTGCCAGCAGTTTACTAGCGGGGGGCACTAGCACAGATACGCAGTATTTT. Translation gives CASSLLAGGTSTDTQYF.

The table lists this clonotype with a few counts. The chain has TRBV4-1 and TRBJ1-1, with D uncertain. Germline CDR1 reads MGHRA; CDR2 reads YSYEKL. The CDR3 is made up of 17 amino acids. V was pared by 0 bases and J by 0 bases, with 14 bases between. CDR3 region: CASSQDRSRRMNTEAFF. CDR3 nucleotides: TGCGCCAGCAGCCAAGATAGGTCAAGACGAATGAACACTGAAGCTTTCTTT.

This clonotype came up a few times. This sequence may be a read error, since a much larger clone differs from it by one base. The V gene is TRBV7-2, the J gene TRBJ2-1; 8 nucleotides agree with TRBD2. This CDR3 contains 14 residues. J was trimmed by 2 bases and V by 3 bases; bases with no gene match: 0. Germline-derived CDR1 and CDR2 are SGHTA and FQGNSA. The CDR3 coding sequence is TGTGCCAGCAGCTTTAGCGGGGCCTACAATGAGCAGTTCTTC. Translating it yields CASSFSGAYNEQFF.

The chain combines TRBV4-3 with TRBJ2-2, with 7 bases fitting TRBD1. Germline CDR1 is LGHNA and CDR2 is YSLEER. Trimming took 3 bases from V and 4 from J; bases not matched to a gene: 8. The CDR3 extends over 16 amino acids. This CDR3 is CASSHMTGTSTGELFF. As DNA, the CDR3 is TGCGCCAGCAGCCACATGACAGGGACAAGCACCGGGGAGCTGTTTTTT.

Only a few counts were recorded for this clonotype. The rearrangement links TRBV6-6 to TRBJ2-5; D is unclear. V gave up 8 bases and J gave up 2 bases, with 9 bases separating them. Germline V gene lookup returns CDR1 MNHNY and CDR2 SVGAGI (reference sequence). CDR3 length: 12 amino acids. CDR3 in amino acids: CASGIYQETQYF. CDR3 DNA: TGTGCCAGCGGCATATATCAAGAGACCCAGTACTTC.

This chain uses TRBV7-2 with TRBJ1-2; the D is unclear. The CDR3 is 15 residues long. The V end lost 1 base, the J end lost 5 bases, and 14 bases lay between the germline ends. The germline V gene encodes CDR1 SGHTA and CDR2 FQGNSA. The DNA for the CDR3 is TGTGCCAGCAGCTTAGTCGGAGGTAAAGAGTATGGCTACACCTTC. It is translated as CASSLVGGKEYGYTF.

The chain employs TRBV20-1 and TRBJ1-5, with D possibly matching TRBD1 (5 bases). The CDR3 is 13 amino acids. From germline, CDR1 is DFQATT and CDR2 SNEGSKA (reference sequence). V dropped 2 bases and J dropped 5 bases, with 10 bases sitting between them. CDR3 loop: CSARRGGDQPQHF. The CDR3 region has the DNA TGCAGTGCTAGACGGGGAGGGGATCAGCCCCAGCATTTT.

The DNA for the CDR3 is TGTGCCTGGAGTGTACTTGAATACAATGAGCAGTTCTTC. Amino acid sequence: CAWSVLEYNEQFF. The genes are TRBV30 and TRBJ2-1; D remains unclear. Germline V gene lookup returns CDR1 GTSNPN and CDR2 SVGIG (reference sequence). CDR3 length: 13 amino acids. V dropped 0 bases and J dropped 4 bases, with 7 bases sitting between them. Complete variable domain (other parts from reference TRBV30 and TRBJ2-1): SQTIHQWPATLVQPVGSPLSLECTVEGTSNPNLYWYRQAAGRGLQLLFYSVGIGQISSEVPQNLSASRPQDRQFILSSKKLLLSDSGFYLCAWSVLEYNEQFFGPGTRLTVL.

Many counts were recorded for this clonotype. The rearrangement links TRBV5-1 to TRBJ2-5; D call uncertain. V was trimmed by 0 bases and J by 1 base, leaving 10 bases between them. The CDR3 runs to 15 residues. The germline V gene encodes CDR1 SGHRS and CDR2 YFSETQ. CDR3 nucleotides: TGCGCCAGCAGCTTGGTTCAGGCAGGCCAAGAGACCCAGTACTTC. Its protein is CASSLVQAGQETQYF.

In this sample, this clonotype turned up a few times. CDR3 loop: CASSRLFSTTYEQYV. CDR3 sequence (DNA): TGTGCCAGCAGTAGGCTTTTTTCCACCACCTACGAGCAGTACGTC. The rearrangement links TRBV6-2 or TRBV6-3 to TRBJ2-7; D uncertain. Germline values: CDR1 MNHEY, CDR2 SVGEGT. With 5 bases removed from V and 2 bases from J, the gap between germline ends came to 16 bases. The CDR3 runs 15 residues.

The chain recombines TRBV3-1 with TRBJ2-7, with unresolved D. The CDR3 is made up of 14 amino acids. Looked up from germline, CDR1 is LGHDT and CDR2 is YNNKEL (reference sequence). V dropped 3 bases and J dropped 4 bases, with 13 bases sitting between them. The CDR3 coding sequence is TGTGCCAGCAGCCAGGGCCCCCTAGGGTACGAGCAGTACTTC. Residues: CASSQGPLGYEQYF.

The chain combines TRBV12-3 or TRBV12-4 with TRBJ1-5, with D maybe TRBD1 (5 bases). CDR3 size: 14 residues. The V and J ends lost 4 bases and 7 bases respectively, with 14 bases between them. The CDR3 DNA follows: TGTGCCAGCAGTTCGGACGGGGCCTCGCAGCCCCAGCATTTT. It codes for CASSSDGASQPQHF.

The chain recombines TRBV7-9 with TRBJ1-1, with D unclear. V dropped 7 bases and J dropped 4 bases, with 10 bases sitting between them. Germline loops: CDR1 SEHNR, CDR2 FQNEAQ (reference sequence). The CDR3 consists of 12 residues. This CDR3 is CASTPSGTEAFF. CDR3 nucleotides: TGTGCCAGCACCCCGTCGGGCACTGAAGCTTTCTTT.

J is TRBJ2-2 and V is TRBV9; a weak D match, TRBD1 (6 bases). The CDR3 has 16 amino acids. V lost 0 bases and J 4 bases, leaving 13 bases between the germline ends. Germline V lookup: CDR1 SGDLS, CDR2 YYNGEE. The chain's CDR3 is CASSVEADRATGELFF. CDR3 bases: TGTGCCAGCAGCGTAGAGGCGGACAGAGCCACCGGGGAGCTGTTTTTT.

V gene TRBV7-2 combines with J gene TRBJ1-1; D ambiguous. This CDR3 has 12 amino acids. Trimming took off 1 base at V and 11 bases at J, with 11 bases between the two ends. Germline lookup yields CDR1 SGHTA and CDR2 FQGNSA. The CDR3 is CASSLVRAPAFF. The CDR3 coding sequence is TGTGCCAGCAGCTTAGTGCGGGCGCCCGCTTTCTTT.

J is TRBJ2-3 and V is TRBV7-9; D perhaps matches TRBD2 (5 bases). Germline-derived CDR1 and CDR2 are SEHNR and FQNEAQ (reference sequence). The CDR3 runs to 14 residues. Trimming removed 4 bases from V and 0 bases from J, with 8 bases in between. In DNA form, the CDR3 reads TGTGCCAGCAGCTCGGACTCTAGCACAGATACGCAGTATTTT. Protein product: CASSSDSSTDTQYF.

This clonotype has a handful of counts. This sequence joins TRBV12-5 and TRBJ2-7; 7 bases are shared with TRBD2. This CDR3 is 16 amino acids long. CDR1 is LGHNT and CDR2 is FRNRAP in the germline V gene. V shed 0 bases and J 6 bases; nucleotides not matched to a gene: 11. The CDR3 DNA follows: TGTGCTAGTGGTTTGGTAGACCCCCCGGGGGGTTGCGAGCAGTACGTC. Protein sequence: CASGLVDPPGGCEQYV.